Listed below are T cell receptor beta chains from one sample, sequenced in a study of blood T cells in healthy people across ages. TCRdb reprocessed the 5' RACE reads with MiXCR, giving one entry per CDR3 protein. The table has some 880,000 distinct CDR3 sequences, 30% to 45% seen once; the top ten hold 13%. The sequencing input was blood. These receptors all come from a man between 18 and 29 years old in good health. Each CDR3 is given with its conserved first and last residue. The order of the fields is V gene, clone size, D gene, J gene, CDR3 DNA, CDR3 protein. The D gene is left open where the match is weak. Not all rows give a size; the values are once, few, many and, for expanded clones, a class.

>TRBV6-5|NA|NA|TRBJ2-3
TGTGCCAGCACCTCCGGCACAACTAGCACAGATACGCAGTATTTT
CASTSGTTSTDTQYF
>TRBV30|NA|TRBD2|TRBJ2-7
TGTGCCTGGGGACTAGCGGTCGAGCAGTACTTC
CAWGLAVEQYF
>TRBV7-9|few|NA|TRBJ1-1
TGTGCCAGCAGCTTAGAGGGCCCCGCGAACACTGAAGCTTTCTTT
CASSLEGPANTEAFF
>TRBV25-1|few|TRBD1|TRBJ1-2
TGTGCCAGCAGTCCCTACCAGGGGGCAGGTTATGGCTACACCTTC
CASSPYQGAGYGYTF
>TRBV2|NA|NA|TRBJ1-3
TGTGCCAGCAGGATGGACGGAGGACCTGGAAACACCATATATTTT
CASRMDGGPGNTIYF
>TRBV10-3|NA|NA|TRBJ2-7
TGTGCCATCAGTGAGATTGGGCAGAATGATCCCTACGAGCAGTACTTC
CAISEIGQNDPYEQYF
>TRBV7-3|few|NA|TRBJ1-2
TGTGCCAGCACCCTGGACCCTACGAGGGGCTACACCTTC
CASTLDPTRGYTF
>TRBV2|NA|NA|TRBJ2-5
TGTGCCAGCAGTGAATTACTGCAAGAGACCCAGTACTTC
CASSELLQETQYF
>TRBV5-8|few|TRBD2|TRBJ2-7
TGTGCCAGCAGCTTGGAAGCGGCGGGGGGGAACCCTTCCTACGAGCAGTACTTC
CASSLEAAGGNPSYEQYF
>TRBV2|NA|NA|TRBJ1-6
TGTGCCAGCGGCCTGACAGCGCTTCTTAATTCACCCCTCCACTTT
CASGLTALLNSPLHF
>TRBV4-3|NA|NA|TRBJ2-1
TGCGCCAGCAGCCATGTCGGGGGGCTAGCGGCCAATGAGCAGTTCTTC
CASSHVGGLAANEQFF
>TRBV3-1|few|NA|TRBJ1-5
TGCGCCAGCAGCCAAGTGGGCAATCAGCCCCAGCATTTT
CASSQVGNQPQHF
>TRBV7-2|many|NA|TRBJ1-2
TGTGCCAGCAGCTTAGCTCAGAACTATGGCTACACCTTC
CASSLAQNYGYTF
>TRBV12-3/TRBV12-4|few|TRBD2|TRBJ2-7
TGTGCCACCAAGCGGGGGGGCTACAATGAGCAGTACTTC
CATKRGGYNEQYF
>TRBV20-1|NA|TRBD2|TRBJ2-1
TGCAGTGCTAGTGGAAGGGGAAGCGGGGAGTACAATGAGCAGTTCTTC
CSASGRGSGEYNEQFF
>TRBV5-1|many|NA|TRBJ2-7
TGCGCCAGCAGCTTGGAGGCAATCACAGGGTACGAGCAGTACTTC
CASSLEAITGYEQYF
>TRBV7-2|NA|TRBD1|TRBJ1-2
TGTGCCAGCAGCTTAGTTGCCGGCGGGACAGGGCACTATGGCTACACCTTC
CASSLVAGGTGHYGYTF
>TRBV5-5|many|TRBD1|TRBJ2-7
TGTGCCAGCAGCTTGTACGACAGGGGGCTACACGAGCAGTACTTC
CASSLYDRGLHEQYF
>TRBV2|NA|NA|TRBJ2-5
TGTGCCAGCCACCAACAGGTACAAGAGACCCAGTACTTC
CASHQQVQETQYF
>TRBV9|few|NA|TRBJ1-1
TGTGCCAGCAGCGTAAACGGGGCTGAAGCTTTCTTT
CASSVNGAEAFF
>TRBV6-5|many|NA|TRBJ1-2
TGTGCCAGCAGTTACTCGGACAGATATGGCTACACCTTC
CASSYSDRYGYTF
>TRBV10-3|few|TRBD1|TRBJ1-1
TGTGCCATCAGCCCCACAGGGGACGAGGGCACTGAAGCTTTCTTT
CAISPTGDEGTEAFF
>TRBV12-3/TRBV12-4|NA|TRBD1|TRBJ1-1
TGTGCCAGCAGGATAGACAGGGTCGGAACTGAAGCTTTCTTT
CASRIDRVGTEAFF
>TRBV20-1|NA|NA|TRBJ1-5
TGCAGTGCTAGAGGGACGGGAATGTTTGAGCCCCAGCATTTT
CSARGTGMFEPQHF
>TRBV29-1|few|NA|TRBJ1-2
TGCAGCGTTCCGACACCTATCTATGGCTACACCTTC
CSVPTPIYGYTF
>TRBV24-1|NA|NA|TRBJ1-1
TGTGCCACCAGTGACCCAAAAACGGGGAACACTGAAGCTTTCTTT
CATSDPKTGNTEAFF
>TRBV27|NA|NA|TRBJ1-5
TGTGCCAGCAGTTTATCGACGGGAGTCGGTCGGCCCCAGCATTTT
CASSLSTGVGRPQHF
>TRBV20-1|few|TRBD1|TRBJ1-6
TGCAGTGCCCGGGACAGTTCAAATTCACCCCTCCACTTT
CSARDSSNSPLHF
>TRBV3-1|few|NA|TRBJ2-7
TGTGCCAGCAGCCACAACCCTGCGGCTACCTACGAGCAGTACTTC
CASSHNPAATYEQYF
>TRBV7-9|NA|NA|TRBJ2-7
TGTGCCAGCAGCTTAGACAGGGCCCACGAGCAGAACTTC
CASSLDRAHEQNF
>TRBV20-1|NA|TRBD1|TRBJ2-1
TGCAGTGCTAGGACAGGGTCTCGCAATGAGCAGTTCTTC
CSARTGSRNEQFF
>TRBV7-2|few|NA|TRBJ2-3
TGTGCCAGCAGCCCCTCAGGGGGGGGACGGAGCACAGATACGCAGTATTTT
CASSPSGGGRSTDTQYF
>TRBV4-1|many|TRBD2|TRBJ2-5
TGCGCCAGCAGCCAAGCGGGGACTAGTAACCAAGAGACCCAGTACTTC
CASSQAGTSNQETQYF
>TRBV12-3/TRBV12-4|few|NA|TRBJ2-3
TGTGCCAGCAGTTTTGAGTTGGGAGATACGCAGTATTTT
CASSFELGDTQYF
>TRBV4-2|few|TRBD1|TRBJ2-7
TGTGCCAGCAGCCCCCGGGACAGTGAGACCTACGAGCAGTACTTC
CASSPRDSETYEQYF
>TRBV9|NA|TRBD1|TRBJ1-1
TGTGCCAGCAGCGCCAGCGGGACAGGTGAAGCTTTCTTT
CASSASGTGEAFF
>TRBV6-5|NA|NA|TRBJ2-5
TGTGCCAGCAGTTACTCGTACAGACAAGAGACCCAGTACTTC
CASSYSYRQETQYF
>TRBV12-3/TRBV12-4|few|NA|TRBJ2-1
TGTGCCCTTGGACGCTCCTACAATGAGCAGTTCTTC
CALGRSYNEQFF
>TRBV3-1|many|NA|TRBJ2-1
TGTGCCAGCGGGGGGTATCGTGAGCAGTTCTTC
CASGGYREQFF
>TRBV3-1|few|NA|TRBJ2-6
TGTGCCAGCAGCCCTGGACTGTACTCTGGGGCCAACGTCCTGACTTTC
CASSPGLYSGANVLTF
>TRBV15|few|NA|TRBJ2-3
TGTGCCACCAGCAGAGATAGGGTAGGGCTGAGCACAGATACGCAGTATTTT
CATSRDRVGLSTDTQYF
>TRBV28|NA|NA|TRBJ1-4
TGTGCCAGCAGTTGGCCGGCAACTAAGGAAAAACTGTTTTTT
CASSWPATKEKLFF